This T cell receptor beta chain was sequenced during a study of T cell responses to AZD1222 COVID-19 vaccine (dated by TCRdb to the early 2020s). Study-level background: AZD1222 recipients given second doses at about 4 weeks or at about 12 weeks were pooled, since spike-specific TCR depth and breadth were not found to differ between the two schedules. Enrollment into the trials was organized by age into subgroups of 18-55, 56-69 and 70-plus years, and those subgroups contained roughly 150, 30 and 60 TCR-sequenced participants, respectively. A total of over 230 trial participants underwent TCR sequencing, of whom approximately 210 received two doses of AZD1222 and 26 received two doses of the MenACWY control vaccine. Results the study describes overall, beyond this receptor: Because no day 14 peak-response samples were available, repertoires were characterized only after the peak T cell response. Vaccine-associated CD4 TCRs spanned the whole spike protein, with dominant responses in regions 160-218 and 743-854. Spike-specific TCR breadth and depth rose significantly after two AZD1222 doses compared with day 0 and with MenACWY recipients. Most participants were white British and females outnumbered males, and the authors suggested that clonal diversity may have been underestimated. Only a handful of AZD1222 recipients were SARS-CoV-2 seropositive at baseline, limiting conclusions about previously exposed vaccinees. In the small 56-69-year group, the increase in depth fell short of significance, most likely because of low power. Reportedly, almost half of the unique spike-specific TCRs recognized epitopes lying outside the regions that are mutated in the B.1.351 and B.1.1.7 variants.

Deletion took 2 bases off V and 2 bases off J, with a span of 7 bases between the germline ends. The CDR3, from cysteine to phenylalanine, totals 13 residues. Left in the record is the CDR3 DNA by itself, 39 bases read in frame from the first base. Via the germline V gene (reference sequence), CDR1 is SGHNT and CDR2 YYREEE. Interpreted using the paper, the time point label stands for: baseline before first vaccination. The vaccinee samples were drawn from two UK trials, COV001 and COV002, one of which was a single-blind randomized controlled phase 2/3 trial testing AZD1222 (ChAdOx1 nCoV-19) in healthy adults. Trial participant PBMC samples were collected at day 0 and day 28 after the second dose for TCRbeta chain sequencing. The CDR3 regions of human TCRbeta chains were analyzed by immunosequencing. The paper's data handling went like this. Repertoire TCRs were checked for matches against a reference library of SARS-CoV-2-specific TCRs that had been generated using the MIRA antigen-specificity platform. Breadth meant the fraction of unique TCRs that were SARS-CoV-2-associated, whereas depth meant the fraction of total T cells that were SARS-CoV-2-associated. Each spike-specific TCR was assigned to its reactive spike region and to a CD4 or CD8 class using the MIRA data. Log10-transformed breadth and depth values were compared by one-way ANOVA with Sidak's multiple comparisons tests. Here the immuneACCESS table is served through TCRdb, limited to in-frame sequences with V and J called. Missing clones are a known gap in these copies; in checked studies unresolved V genes cover under half, and the rest lacks a known reason. From that table come the V and J calls and clone size; the DNA was used to work out D and trimming. The sample yields approximately 150,000 clones; about 93% were counted once. The ten largest clones take up around 4.7% of the sample.

About this clone itself: No cognate antigen has been identified for it. No base qualities exist here, and no much larger clone lies one base off it.

This TCR derives from an adult in good health. The sequenced sample was peripheral blood, obtained on day 0 of AZD1222 vaccination. The V and J segments used are TRBV5-4 and TRBJ1-2, with an unclear D gene assignment. The CDR3 amino acid sequence is: CASSLDGNYGYTF. In nucleotide form, the sequence is TGTGCCAGCAGCTTAGACGGGAACTATGGCTACACCTTC.